These 30 T cell receptor beta chains share one sample of origin, sequenced in a study of blood T cells in healthy people across ages (dated by TCRdb to the mid-2010s). Libraries were made using 5' RACE. Instrument used: Illumina HiSeq 2500. A second roughly 6 to 11 cycle PCR used a sample-barcoded 5' primer and a J-beta primer mix. The public sequencing data were trimmed at Q25 with fastp and processed into clonotypes with MiXCR by TCRdb, which kept only in-frame beta chains. Every distinct CDR3 protein forms one entry, paired with its most common genes and DNA. The sample contains roughly 800,000 distinct CDR3 sequences, more than 45% of them found a single time. The ten largest clones represent approximately 23% of the sample. The material sequenced was blood. The source is a young man in good health.

This chain links TRBV10-2 with TRBJ2-1, with D perhaps being TRBD1 or TRBD2 (5 bases each). V gave up 11 bases and J gave up 0 bases, with 17 bases separating them. The germline CDR1 and CDR2 sequences are WSHSY and SAAADI. This CDR3 has 15 residues. The CDR3 region has the DNA TGCGCCGGGGGACGTGGCGGCGGCTCCTACAATGAGCAGTTCTTC. Translating gives CAGGRGGGSYNEQFF.

There are a few counts of this clonotype. The chain has TRBV10-3 and TRBJ1-6; 8 bases are shared with TRBD1. From germline, CDR1 is ENHRY and CDR2 SYGVKD. J was trimmed by 6 bases and V by 7 bases; bases with no gene match: 2. CDR3 length equals 13 residues. This CDR3 reads CAINTGGNSPLHF. The CDR3 DNA reads as TGTGCCATCAACACAGGGGGTAATTCACCCCTCCACTTT.

The genes are TRBV7-8 and TRBJ1-6; D is uncertain. Germline loops: CDR1 SGHVS, CDR2 FQNEAQ. Trimming removed 2 bases from V and 8 bases from J, with 13 bases in between. This CDR3 is 15 amino acids long. The CDR3 nucleotides are TGTGCCAGCAGCTTAACTTTCCCCACGGATTCACCCCTCCACTTT. It yields the protein CASSLTFPTDSPLHF. Combining the CDR3 with reference TRBV7-8 and TRBJ1-6 gives the whole variable domain GAGVSQSPRYKVAKRGQDVALRCDPISGHVSLFWYQQALGQGPEFLTYFQNEAQLDKSGLPSDRFFAERPEGSVSTLKIQRTQQEDSAVYLCASSLTFPTDSPLHFGNGTRLTVT.

This clonotype has a handful of counts. The chain couples TRBV6-2 or TRBV6-3 to TRBJ1-6; unclear D gene. The V end lost 8 bases, the J end lost 10 bases, and 15 bases lay between the germline ends. The germline V gene has CDR1 MNHEY and CDR2 SVGEGT. The CDR3 has 13 amino acids. The CDR3 nucleotides read TGTGCCAGCTCGCCTAGGTCGCGGTCACCCCTCCACTTT. It translates to CASSPRSRSPLHF.

The rearrangement uses TRBV10-3 and TRBJ1-1, with D hard to call. The CDR3 consists of 11 residues. V lost 8 bases and J 1 base, leaving 5 bases between the germline ends. Germline V CDR1 and CDR2: ENHRY, SYGVKD. DNA for the CDR3: TGTGCCATCGCGACGAACACTGAAGCTTTCTTT. Its translation: CAIATNTEAFF.

Only a few counts were recorded for this clonotype. The rearrangement joins TRBV6-2 or TRBV6-3 to TRBJ2-3, with TRBD2 identical over 8 bases. V trimming: 6 bases; J trimming: 0 bases; junction bases outside the gene matches: 8. From germline, CDR1 is MNHEY and CDR2 SVGEGT. The CDR3 has 16 amino acids. The CDR3 region is CASSPESGGSTDTQYF. Here the CDR3 DNA reads TGTGCCAGCAGCCCAGAAAGCGGGGGTAGCACAGATACGCAGTATTTT.

This clonotype was observed a handful of times. This rearrangement joins TRBV28 to TRBJ1-1; 9 nucleotides line up with TRBD1. The CDR3 spans 15 residues. With 6 bases clipped from V and 6 bases from J, the junction kept 11 bases outside the gene matches. Germline V CDR1 and CDR2: MDHEN, SYDVKM. The DNA for the CDR3 is TGTGCCAGCAGCTTGTGGGGACAGGGTTTCGCTGAAGCTTTCTTT. Translation gives CASSLWGQGFAEAFF.

This sequence joins TRBV12-3 or TRBV12-4 and TRBJ1-2; D gene unclear. Trimming pared 8 bases from V and 2 bases from J, leaving 18 bases between. The CDR3 length is 15 residues. CDR3 sequence (DNA): TGTGCCAGCGCGGGAGGGAGTTCGATAAACTATGGCTACACCTTC. Translated: CASAGGSSINYGYTF.

V and J are TRBV20-1 and TRBJ2-1; 9 bases fit TRBD2. The CDR3 has 16 residues. After removal of 1 base from V and 4 bases from J, the junction contained 8 bases not matched to a gene. Germline CDR1 DFQATT, CDR2 SNEGSKA (reference sequence). This chain's CDR3 is CSARGLTSGLYNEQFF. Written as DNA, the CDR3 is TGCAGTGCTAGAGGCCTTACTAGCGGGCTATACAATGAGCAGTTCTTC.

The chain uses TRBV20-1 and TRBJ1-6, with a weak D call TRBD1 (5 bases). Trimming cost V 4 bases and J 7 bases, with 14 bases left between them. Per the germline V gene, CDR1 is DFQATT and CDR2 is SNEGSKA (reference sequence). The CDR3 is made up of 14 amino acids. CDR3 in amino acids: CSATVRQNNSPLHF. The CDR3 DNA sequence: TGCAGTGCTACCGTTCGACAGAACAATTCACCCCTCCACTTT.

The chain combines TRBV9 with TRBJ1-6; the D gene is possibly TRBD1 (5 bases). The ends were cut back, 4 bases at V and 8 bases at J, with 16 bases in the middle. This CDR3 contains 15 residues. Germline CDR1 reads SGDLS; CDR2 reads YYNGEE. CDR3 region: CASSPGDSGYSPLHF. CDR3 sequence (DNA): TGTGCCAGCAGCCCGGGGGATAGCGGCTATTCACCCCTCCACTTT.

In its sample, this clonotype was seen a few times. Just one base apart from a much larger clone, this may be a read error. The chain recombines TRBV5-6 with TRBJ1-5; tentative D call: TRBD1 (5 bases). Germline CDR1 and CDR2: SGHDT and YYEEEE. CDR3 size: 13 residues. CDR3 sequence (DNA): TGTGCCAGCAGCTTACCAGGGACTCAGCTCCAGCATTTT. Amino acid sequence: CASSLPGTQLQHF.

In its sample, this clonotype was seen once. The chain recombines TRBV6-4 with TRBJ2-4; D gene ambiguous. Germline values: CDR1 MRHNA, CDR2 SNTAGT. CDR3 length: 13 amino acids. V lost 3 bases to trimming and J lost 4 bases, with 7 bases between them. CDR3 coding DNA: TGTGCCAGCAGTGATGACGATAAAAACATTCAGTACTTC. It translates to CASSDDDKNIQYF.

The CDR3 loop reads CASSQASRTGELFF. Written as DNA, the CDR3 is TGCGCCAGCAGCCAAGCTAGCCGAACCGGGGAGCTGTTTTTT. The gene calls are TRBV4-3 and TRBJ2-2; tentative D call: TRBD2 (5 bases). CDR1 and CDR2 (germline): LGHNA, YSLEER. The CDR3 sequence is 14 residues long. V dropped 1 base and J dropped 5 bases, with 8 bases sitting between them.

This clonotype was counted many times. This sequence joins TRBV6-2 or TRBV6-3 and TRBJ2-2; D gene ambiguous. V was shortened by 3 bases and J by 6 bases, with 2 bases between the two germline ends. CDR3 size: 11 residues. CDR1 MNHEY and CDR2 SVGEGT come from the germline V gene. Here the CDR3 DNA reads TGTGCCAGCAGTTATGCCGGGGAGCTGTTTTTT. It specifies CASSYAGELFF.

This clonotype turned up a few times. This chain uses TRBV20-1 with TRBJ2-7; a weak D match, TRBD2 (6 bases). The germline V gene has CDR1 DFQATT and CDR2 SNEGSKA (reference sequence). Trimming shortened V by 3 bases and J by 0 bases, and 9 bases separated the two germline ends. This CDR3 comprises 13 residues. CDR3 sequence: CSARGGVSYEQYF. The CDR3 nucleotides read TGCAGTGCTAGGGGGGGTGTCTCCTACGAGCAGTACTTC.

The rearrangement links TRBV10-3 to TRBJ1-1; D unclear. Germline V gene data show CDR1 as ENHRY and CDR2 as SYGVKD. V was shortened by 7 bases and J by 6 bases, with 18 bases between the two germline ends. The CDR3 is 14 residues long. The CDR3 spells CAIKARASNAEAFF. The CDR3 bases are TGTGCCATCAAGGCCCGAGCAAGTAACGCTGAAGCTTTCTTT.

This clonotype was picked up one time. One base away lies a much larger clone, so this may be a sequencing read error. The chain employs TRBV7-2 and TRBJ1-1; D gene uncertain. The germline V gene encodes CDR1 SGHTA and CDR2 FQGNSA. The CDR3 extends over 13 amino acids. V shed 5 bases and J shed 0 bases, with 7 bases lying between them. CDR3 sequence reads: CASSPFMNTEAFF. CDR3 in DNA: TGTGCCAGCAGCCCATTCATGAACACTGAAGCTTTCTTT.

The chain combines TRBV29-1 with TRBJ1-1, with D hard to call. The length of the CDR3 is 15 residues. V was shortened by 7 bases and J by 3 bases, with 21 bases between the two germline ends. In germline, CDR1 is SQVTM, CDR2 ANQGSEA. The CDR3 DNA is TGCAGCGCCCTGGGAGACGGCAGATCTCACACTGAAGCTTTCTTT. This gives the protein CSALGDGRSHTEAFF.

The gene calls are TRBV7-2 and TRBJ1-4; D is possibly TRBD1 (6 bases). Germline V gene sequence: CDR1 SGHTA, CDR2 FQGNSA. CDR3 length equals 13 residues. The V gene lost 5 bases and the J gene lost 12 bases, with 16 bases spanning the gap. CDR3 DNA: TGTGCCAGCAGCCTTGGCTCTAACAGGGAACTGTTTTTT. This sequence encodes CASSLGSNRELFF. Combining the CDR3 with reference TRBV7-2 and TRBJ1-4 gives the whole variable domain GAGVSQSPSNKVTEKGKDVELRCDPISGHTALYWYRQSLGQGLEFLIYFQGNSAPDKSGLPSDRFSAERTGGSVSTLTIQRTQQEDSAVYLCASSLGSNRELFFGSGTQLSVL.

The rearrangement links TRBV29-1 to TRBJ1-2; 8 bases align to TRBD1. Trimming cost V 6 bases and J 7 bases; bases outside gene matches: 13. Germline V lookup: CDR1 SQVTM, CDR2 ANQGSEA. CDR3 length: 14 amino acids. CDR3 nucleotide sequence: TGCAGCGTCGTGGGGACAGGCGAAAGGGGTGGCTACACCTTC. Residues: CSVVGTGERGGYTF.

The V and J genes are TRBV12-3 or TRBV12-4 and TRBJ2-7; 12 bases are shared with TRBD2. The length of the CDR3 is 15 residues. J was trimmed by 5 bases and V by 5 bases; bases with no gene match: 7. For the CDR3, the DNA is TGTGCCAGCAGTCCGCGGACTAGCGGGACCCACGAGCAGTACTTC. Protein sequence: CASSPRTSGTHEQYF.

This clonotype came up a few times. This sequence joins TRBV21-1 and TRBJ1-2; TRBD1, the D gene given by the table, was not confirmed from the DNA. TRBV21-1 counts as a pseudogene. CDR3 length: 13 amino acids. For the CDR3, the DNA is TGTGCCAGCAGCAGGAAAGGGTCGGATGGCTACACCTTC. Translation gives CASSRKGSDGYTF.

As regards this clonotype: Germline and junction disagree at one end, which may indicate a read error. The V gene is TRBV7-2, the J gene TRBJ2-5; TRBD2 matches 9 bases. The CDR3 is 16 residues long. Germline V gene lookup returns CDR1 SGHTA and CDR2 FQGNSA. CDR3 nucleotide sequence: TGTGCCAGCAGCTTAGTGGCTAGCGGGGCGCAAGAGGCCCAGTACTTC. Translating it yields CASSLVASGAQEAQYF.

This clonotype has a count of ten or more. The chain carries TRBV7-9 and TRBJ2-3; 10 nucleotides agree with TRBD2. CDR1 is SEHNR, CDR2 FQNEAQ, per germline (reference sequence). CDR3 length: 16 amino acids. V lost 5 bases to trimming and J lost 3 bases; unmatched junction nucleotides: 8. DNA for the CDR3: TGTGCCAGCAGCCCCGGACTAGCGGAGTATACAGATACGCAGTATTTT. It specifies CASSPGLAEYTDTQYF.

CDR3 in amino acids: CASSRDTDSPLHF. The CDR3 DNA sequence: TGCGCCAGCAGCCGGGACACGGATTCACCCCTCCACTTT. The genes are TRBV4-3 and TRBJ1-6; D may be TRBD1 (6 bases). CDR1 LGHNA and CDR2 YSLEER come from the germline V gene. Trimming took off 4 bases at V and 8 bases at J, with 9 bases between the two ends. This CDR3 comprises 13 residues.

This clonotype was recorded a few times. The CDR3 reads CASSQGSSGSYNEQFF. The CDR3 region has the DNA TGTGCCAGCAGCCAAGGGTCTAGCGGGAGCTACAATGAGCAGTTCTTC. This chain links TRBV4-2 with TRBJ2-1; 10 bases map to TRBD2. The V gene end was trimmed by 1 base and the J gene end by 3 bases; junction bases not matched to a gene: 3. The CDR3 spans 16 residues. The germline V gene has CDR1 LGHNA and CDR2 YNFKEQ.

About this clonotype itself: Sequence at one end of the junction differs from germline and may be a read error. V usage is TRBV6-2 or TRBV6-3 and J usage is TRBJ2-3; either TRBD1 or TRBD2 may fit D (7 bases each). The germline V gene encodes CDR1 MNHEY and CDR2 SVGEGT. The CDR3 totals 14 residues. The CDR3 spells CTSQGGGSLNTQYF. DNA of the CDR3: TGTACCAGTCAAGGGGGCGGGAGTTTGAATACGCAGTATTTT.

The chain has TRBV30 and TRBJ2-1; 11 bases line up with TRBD2. With V trimmed by 5 bases and J by 10 bases, 13 bases remained unmatched. From germline, CDR1 is GTSNPN and CDR2 SVGIG (reference sequence). This CDR3 comprises 15 residues. CDR3 coding DNA: TGTGCCTGGGACCCGGGACTAGCGGAACCAAGGGAGCAGTTCTTC. Its protein product is CAWDPGLAEPREQFF.

This clonotype was counted only a few times. The genes are TRBV7-9 and TRBJ2-7, with 8 bases fitting TRBD2. The length of the CDR3 is 14 residues. V lost 4 bases to trimming and J lost 6 bases; unmatched junction nucleotides: 8. Per germline, CDR1 SEHNR and CDR2 FQNEAQ (reference sequence). CDR3 sequence (DNA): TGTGCCAGCAGCTCTTCCGGGACTAGTCGCGAGCAGTACTTC. It is translated as CASSSSGTSREQYF.